This record concerns one T cell receptor beta chain sequence. The data originate from a study of blood T cell repertoires in COVID-19. Overall study: There were acute and convalescent COVID-19 samples, and they came from the United States, Italy and Spain. PBMCs, B-cell-depleted T cells, or T cells provided the cDNA or gDNA that made up the material.

Trimming took 5 bases from V and 4 from J; bases not matched to a gene: 10. Germline-derived CDR1 and CDR2 are MNHEY and SMNVEV (reference sequence). This CDR3 spans 16 amino acids. Original processing methods: Estimates of nucleated cell counts were drawn from the amplification of reference gene primers. TCRdb's table, derived via immunoSEQ multiplex PCR, lists solely in-frame clones and lacks some. V, J and clone size are those of that table, while D and trimming were read from the DNA. The data show roughly 88,000 clones, 90% to 95% seen once. What was sequenced was peripheral blood. The chain links TRBV27 to TRBJ1-2; 10 bases agree with TRBD1. This sequence originates from a woman in her 50s in a cohort sampled during active COVID-19. The CDR3 loop reads CASSPDRGRSGYGYTF. CDR3 DNA sequence: TGTGCCAGCAGTCCAGACAGGGGGCGGAGTGGCTATGGCTACACCTTC.